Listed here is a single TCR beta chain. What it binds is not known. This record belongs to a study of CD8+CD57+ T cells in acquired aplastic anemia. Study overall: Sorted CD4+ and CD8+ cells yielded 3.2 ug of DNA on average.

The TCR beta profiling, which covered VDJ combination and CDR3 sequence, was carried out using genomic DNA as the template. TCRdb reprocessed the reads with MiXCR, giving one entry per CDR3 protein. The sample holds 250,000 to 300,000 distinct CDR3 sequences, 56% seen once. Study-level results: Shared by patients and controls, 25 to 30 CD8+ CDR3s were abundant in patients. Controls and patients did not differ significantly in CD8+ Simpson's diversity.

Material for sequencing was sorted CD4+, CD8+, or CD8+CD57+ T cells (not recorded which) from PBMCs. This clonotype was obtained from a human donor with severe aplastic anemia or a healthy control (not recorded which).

The CDR3 spells CATRRTGATGELFF. The CDR3 bases are TGTGCCACTCGACGGACAGGGGCCACCGGGGAGCTGTTTTTT. This chain connects TRBV25-1 to TRBJ2-2; 9 nucleotides align to TRBD1. With 10 bases clipped from V and 4 bases from J, the junction kept 7 bases outside the gene matches. CDR3 size: 14 residues. CDR1 is MGHDK and CDR2 is SYGVNS in the germline V gene.